This T cell receptor (beta chain) stems from a study of T cells in localized non-small cell lung cancer. General study points: Greater blood T cell density accompanied longer overall survival.

Worth noting for this clone: Its matching antigen is unknown.

Method: immunoSEQ multiplex PCR; TCRdb's copy keeps in-frame clones and lacks some. Here the sample spans 30,000 or so clones, approximately 90% being singletons. The J segment lost 3 bases and the V segment lost 1 base, leaving 6 bases of the junction unmatched. This CDR3 is built from 17 residues. Per germline, CDR1 PRHDT and CDR2 FYEKMQ (reference sequence). The genes are TRBV13 and TRBJ2-3; TRBD1 matches 11 bases. The starting material was peripheral blood, obtained before any cancer treatment. The TCR originated in a female donor over 55 with stage III squamous cell lung carcinoma. This CDR3 reads CASSLAGQGAWTDTQYF. The CDR3 DNA reads as TGTGCCAGCAGCTTAGCCGGACAGGGGGCGTGGACAGATACGCAGTATTTT.